The entry below describes one TCR beta chain. Antigen specificity is unknown. The data stem from a study of T-cell memory formation after mild COVID-19. Overall study findings and caveats: The SARS-CoV-2 specificity of second-wave clones reaching peak at day 37 remained unverified.

V lost 5 bases to trimming and J lost 2 bases, with 15 bases between them. This CDR3 region has 15 residues. TCRdb re-called the 5' RACE reads with MiXCR, one entry per CDR3 protein. This sample carries a few hundred thousand distinct CDR3 sequences, roughly 15% of them seen once, and the ten largest clones take under 25%. The sequence came from a young man who had mild COVID-19 (a few samples of this study predate the infection). Cell type and time point are not known. Sequenced: PBMCs or a T cell subset sorted from them (not recorded which). The genes are TRBV12-3 or TRBV12-4 and TRBJ2-5; D assignment may be TRBD1 or TRBD2 (5 bases each). CDR3 bases: TGTGCCAGCAGTCGGGGAGACAGCAAGCAAGAGACCCAGTACTTC. This encodes CASSRGDSKQETQYF.